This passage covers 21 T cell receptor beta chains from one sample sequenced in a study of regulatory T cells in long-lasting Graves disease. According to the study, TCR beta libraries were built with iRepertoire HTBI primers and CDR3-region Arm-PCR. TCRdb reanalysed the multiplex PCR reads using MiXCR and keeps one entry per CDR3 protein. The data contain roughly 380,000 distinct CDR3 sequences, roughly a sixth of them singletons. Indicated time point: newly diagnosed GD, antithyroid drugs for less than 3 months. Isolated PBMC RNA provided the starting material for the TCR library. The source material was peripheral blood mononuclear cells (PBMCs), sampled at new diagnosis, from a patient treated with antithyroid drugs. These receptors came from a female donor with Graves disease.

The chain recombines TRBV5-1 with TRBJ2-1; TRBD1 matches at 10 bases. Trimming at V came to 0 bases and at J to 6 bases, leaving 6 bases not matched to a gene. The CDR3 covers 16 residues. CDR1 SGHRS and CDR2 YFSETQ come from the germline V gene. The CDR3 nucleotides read TGCGCCAGCAGCTTGGGGGGGACAGGGGAGGTCAATGAGCAGTTCTTC. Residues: CASSLGGTGEVNEQFF.

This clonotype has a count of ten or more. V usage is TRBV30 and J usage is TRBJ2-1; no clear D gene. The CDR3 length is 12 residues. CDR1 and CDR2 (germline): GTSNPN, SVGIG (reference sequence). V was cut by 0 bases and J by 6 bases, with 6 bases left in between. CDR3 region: CAWSVVGNEQFF. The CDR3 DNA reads TGTGCCTGGAGTGTGGTAGGCAATGAGCAGTTCTTC. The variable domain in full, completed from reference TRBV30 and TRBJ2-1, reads SQTIHQWPATLVQPVGSPLSLECTVEGTSNPNLYWYRQAAGRGLQLLFYSVGIGQISSEVPQNLSASRPQDRQFILSSKKLLLSDSGFYLCAWSVVGNEQFFGPGTRLTVL.

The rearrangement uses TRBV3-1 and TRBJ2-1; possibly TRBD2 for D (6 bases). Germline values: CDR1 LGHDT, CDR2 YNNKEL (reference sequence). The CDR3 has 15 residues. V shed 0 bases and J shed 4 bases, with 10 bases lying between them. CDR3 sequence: CASSQEGLNYNEQFF. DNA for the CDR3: TGTGCCAGCAGCCAAGAGGGACTCAATTACAATGAGCAGTTCTTC.

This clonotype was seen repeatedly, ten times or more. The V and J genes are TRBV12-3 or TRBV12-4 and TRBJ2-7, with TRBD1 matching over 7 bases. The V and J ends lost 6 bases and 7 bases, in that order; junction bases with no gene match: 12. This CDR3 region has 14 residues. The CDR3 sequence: CASSEGAFIREQYF. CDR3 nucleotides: TGTGCCAGCAGCGAGGGGGCGTTTATTCGGGAGCAGTACTTC.

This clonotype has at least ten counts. CDR3 sequence reads: CASSLAGGGEEGYTF. For the CDR3, the DNA is TGCGCCAGCAGCTTGGCGGGAGGCGGAGAGGAAGGCTACACCTTC. The rearrangement links TRBV5-1 to TRBJ1-2; D not certain. The CDR3 contains 15 residues. Germline assignment: CDR1 SGHRS and CDR2 YFSETQ. Trimming took 0 bases from V and 8 from J, leaving 17 bases between them.

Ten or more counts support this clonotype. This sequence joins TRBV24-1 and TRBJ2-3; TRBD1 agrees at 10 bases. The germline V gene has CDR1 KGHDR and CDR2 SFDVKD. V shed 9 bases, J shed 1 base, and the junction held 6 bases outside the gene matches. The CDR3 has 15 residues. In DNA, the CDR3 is TGTGCCACCTCGACCGGACAGGGGGGCACAGATACGCAGTATTTT. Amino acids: CATSTGQGGTDTQYF.

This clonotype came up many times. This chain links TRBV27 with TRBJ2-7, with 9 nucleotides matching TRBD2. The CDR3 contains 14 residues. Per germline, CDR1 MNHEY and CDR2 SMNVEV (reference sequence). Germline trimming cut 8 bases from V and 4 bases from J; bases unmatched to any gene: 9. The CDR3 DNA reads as TGTGCCAGCCGACCGGGACTAGCTTCGTACGAGCAGTACTTC. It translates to CASRPGLASYEQYF.

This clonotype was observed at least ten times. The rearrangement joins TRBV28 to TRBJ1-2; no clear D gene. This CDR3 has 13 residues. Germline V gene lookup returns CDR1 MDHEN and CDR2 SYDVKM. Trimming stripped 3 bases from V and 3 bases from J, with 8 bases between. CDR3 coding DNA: TGTGCCAGCAGTTTCGGGGAGTACTATGGCTACACCTTC. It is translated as CASSFGEYYGYTF.

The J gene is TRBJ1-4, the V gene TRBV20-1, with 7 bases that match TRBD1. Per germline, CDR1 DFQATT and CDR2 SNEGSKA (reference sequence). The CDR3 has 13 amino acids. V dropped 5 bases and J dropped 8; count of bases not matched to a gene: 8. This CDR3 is CSASTGSLEKLFF. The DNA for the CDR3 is TGCAGTGCTTCGACAGGGAGCTTAGAAAAACTGTTTTTT.

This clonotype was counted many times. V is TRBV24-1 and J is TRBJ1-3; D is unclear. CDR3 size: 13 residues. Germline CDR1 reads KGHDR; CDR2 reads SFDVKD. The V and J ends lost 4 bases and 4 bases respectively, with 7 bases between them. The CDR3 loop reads CATSDRRGNTIYF. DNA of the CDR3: TGTGCCACCAGTGACCGGCGGGGAAACACCATATATTTT.

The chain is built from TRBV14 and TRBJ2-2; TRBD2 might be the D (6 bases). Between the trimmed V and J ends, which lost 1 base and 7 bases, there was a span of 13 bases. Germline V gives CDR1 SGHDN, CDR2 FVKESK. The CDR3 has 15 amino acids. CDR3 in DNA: TGTGCCAGCAGCCAAGTGGGACTCTCGGGCGGGGAGCTGTTTTTT. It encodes CASSQVGLSGGELFF.

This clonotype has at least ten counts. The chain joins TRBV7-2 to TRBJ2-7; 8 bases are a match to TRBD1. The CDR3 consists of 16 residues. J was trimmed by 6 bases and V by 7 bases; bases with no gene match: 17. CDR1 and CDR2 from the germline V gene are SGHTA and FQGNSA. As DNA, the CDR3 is TGTGCCAGCACCATCGGCCCTGGACAGGGATCATCCGAGCAGTACTTC. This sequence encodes CASTIGPGQGSSEQYF.

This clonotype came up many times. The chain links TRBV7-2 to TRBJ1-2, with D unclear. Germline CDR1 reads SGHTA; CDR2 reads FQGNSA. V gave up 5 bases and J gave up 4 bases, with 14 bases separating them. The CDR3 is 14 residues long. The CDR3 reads CASSPRRARYGYTF. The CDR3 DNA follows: TGTGCCAGCAGCCCAAGACGGGCCCGCTATGGCTACACCTTC.

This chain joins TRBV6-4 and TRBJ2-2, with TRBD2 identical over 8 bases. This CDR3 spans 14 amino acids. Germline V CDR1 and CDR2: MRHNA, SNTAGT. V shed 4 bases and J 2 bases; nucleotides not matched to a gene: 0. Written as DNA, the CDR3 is TGTGCCAGCAGTGGGACTAGCAACACCGGGGAGCTGTTTTTT. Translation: CASSGTSNTGELFF.

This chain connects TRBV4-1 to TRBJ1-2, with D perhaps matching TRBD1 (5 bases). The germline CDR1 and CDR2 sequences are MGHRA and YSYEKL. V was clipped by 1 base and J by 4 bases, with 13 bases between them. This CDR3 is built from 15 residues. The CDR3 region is CASSQVKQDGYGYTF. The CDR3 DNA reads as TGCGCCAGCAGCCAAGTAAAACAGGACGGCTATGGCTACACCTTC.

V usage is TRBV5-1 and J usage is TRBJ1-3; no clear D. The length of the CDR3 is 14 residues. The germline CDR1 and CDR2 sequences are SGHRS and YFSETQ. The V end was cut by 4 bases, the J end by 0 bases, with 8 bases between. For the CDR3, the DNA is TGCGCCAGCAGCCCATCGTCCTCTGGAAACACCATATATTTT. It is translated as CASSPSSSGNTIYF.

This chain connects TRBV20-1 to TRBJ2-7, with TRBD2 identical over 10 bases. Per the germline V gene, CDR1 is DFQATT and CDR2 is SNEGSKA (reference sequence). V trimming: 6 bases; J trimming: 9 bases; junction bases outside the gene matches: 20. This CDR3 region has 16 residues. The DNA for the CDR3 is TGCAGTGCGCAATCCGGGACTAGCGCACCCCTAAGATCGCAGTACTTC. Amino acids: CSAQSGTSAPLRSQYF.

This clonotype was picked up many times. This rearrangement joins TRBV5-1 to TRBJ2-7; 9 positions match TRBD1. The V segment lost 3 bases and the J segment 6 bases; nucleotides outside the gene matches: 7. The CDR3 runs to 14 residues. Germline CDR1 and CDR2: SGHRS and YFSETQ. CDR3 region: CASSSQGADSEQYF. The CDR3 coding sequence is TGCGCCAGCAGCTCACAGGGGGCGGACAGCGAGCAGTACTTC.

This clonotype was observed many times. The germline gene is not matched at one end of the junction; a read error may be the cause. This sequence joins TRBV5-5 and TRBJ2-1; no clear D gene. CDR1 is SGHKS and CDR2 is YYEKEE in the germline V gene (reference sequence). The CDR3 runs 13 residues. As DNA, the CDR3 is TGCGCCAGCAGCCCGGGCTCCTACAATGAGCAGTTCTTC. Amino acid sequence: CASSPGSYNEQFF.

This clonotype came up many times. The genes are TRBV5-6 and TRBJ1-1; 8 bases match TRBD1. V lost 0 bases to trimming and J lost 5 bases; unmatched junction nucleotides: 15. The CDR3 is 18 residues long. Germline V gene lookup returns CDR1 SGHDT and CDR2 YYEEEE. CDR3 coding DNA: TGTGCCAGCAGCTTGGGGGGGTCGACAGGGGTGATGGAAACTGAAGCTTTCTTT. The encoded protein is CASSLGGSTGVMETEAFF.

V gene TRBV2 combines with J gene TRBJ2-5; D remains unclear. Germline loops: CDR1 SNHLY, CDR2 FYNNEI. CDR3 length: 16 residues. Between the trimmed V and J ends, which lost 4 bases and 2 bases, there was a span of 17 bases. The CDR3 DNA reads TGTGCCAGCAGTGGAAGCTACTCGGTTAGACAAGAGACCCAGTACTTC. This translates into CASSGSYSVRQETQYF.